This T cell receptor beta chain derives from a study of patients and donors after allogeneic stem cell transplantation. With V trimmed by 1 base and J by 7 bases, 3 bases remained unmatched. The CDR3 length is 13 residues. This clonotype was observed many times. TCRdb independently ran MiXCR on the RT-PCR reads; one entry per CDR3 protein. The sample has fewer than 25,000 distinct CDR3 sequences, 25% to 30% seen once; the top ten hold 40% to 50%. Sequencing was carried out using blood, either unsorted or a sorted T cell fraction (not recorded which). The clonotype originates from a human donor who was either an allogeneic HSCT recipient or a stem cell or donor lymphocyte infusion donor (not recorded which). It is not recorded whose cells these are; they may come from a transplant donor. This chain uses TRBV12-3 or TRBV12-4 with TRBJ1-1; TRBD1 matches 7 bases. CDR3 protein: CASSLGTGLEAFF. The CDR3 coding sequence is TGTGCCAGCAGTTTAGGGACAGGCCTTGAAGCTTTCTTT.